This T cell receptor (beta chain) was recovered during a study of blood T cell repertoires in COVID-19. Background on the study: Some COVID-19 samples were acute and others convalescent; all came from the United States, Italy and Spain.

The CDR3 totals 15 residues. Germline CDR1 and CDR2: MNHEY and SMNVEV (reference sequence). V was trimmed by 7 bases and J by 6 bases, leaving 18 bases between them. Authors' analysis steps: Amplification of reference gene primers provided the estimated nucleated cell counts. The method was immunoSEQ multiplex PCR; TCRdb's version includes in-frame clones alone and lacks a portion of them. Clone size and V and J calls were adopted from that table, with D and trimming inferred from the DNA. The sample consists of 70,000 or so clones, approximately 90% of them appearing once. The clonotype originates from a man aged 55 to 70 with acute or convalescent COVID-19. Sequencing input: peripheral blood. V gene TRBV27 combines with J gene TRBJ1-4; D is unclear. The CDR3 coding sequence is TGTGCCAGCACCCTAGGAGCCTGGTGGGATGAAAAACTGTTTTTT. It is translated as CASTLGAWWDEKLFF.